The TCR beta chain described here comes from a study of T cells in Graves' hyperthyroidism and ophthalmopathy. Amplification of TCR beta CDR3 regions was performed using RNA transcripts as template. First-round RT-PCR with HTBI primers amplified the TCR CDR3 region. TCRdb passed the multiplex PCR reads through MiXCR, listing each CDR3 protein once. This table has some 350,000 distinct CDR3 sequences, 19% appearing once. Clinicians diagnosed patients from clinical symptoms, serum thyroxine and TRAb, thyroid ultrasound and orbital computed tomography. Study outcomes and limitations: Ophthalmopathy was model-predicted a median approximately 6.9 months pre-onset. In the blood, most expanded thyroid clonotypes above 0.001 appeared as well.

On this clonotype itself: What it binds is unknown.

There are 13 residues in the CDR3. V was shortened by 6 bases and J by 8 bases, with 16 bases between the two germline ends. The sequencing input was blood. J is TRBJ1-1 and V is TRBV12-3 or TRBV12-4; D possibly corresponds to TRBD1 (5 bases). This receptor was identified in a woman between 18 and 30 years old with Graves' hyperthyroidism. The CDR3 DNA follows: TGTGCCAGCAGACCTAGGGTTTGGGGGGAAGCTTTCTTT. Protein product: CASRPRVWGEAFF.